This T cell receptor beta chain was documented in a study of cytomegalovirus exposure and HLA in healthy donors (TCRdb year 2017). Some background on the complete study: According to an earlier analysis of 587 of the donors, about 179 million T cells yielded roughly 110 million unique TCR beta sequences and about 300 Gb of sequence data. An early release that covered 500 to 800 HLA-typed donors contained around 300 gigabases of sequencing data and tens of millions of unique TCR sequences. Among the approximately 430 genotyped donors, approximately 82% belonged to the genetic ancestry cluster associated with self-reported Caucasian donors. The study was designed to test whether signatures of past pathogen exposure could be identified by cataloging public T cell receptors. The study used immunosequencing to profile the T cell repertoires of around 600 subjects and linked those repertoires to cytomegalovirus serostatus. Along with the roughly 670-subject first cohort, a separate validation cohort of over a hundred different subjects was used. To predict cytomegalovirus infection status, the study combined high-throughput TCR immunosequencing, statistical association of individual TCRs with disease status, and machine learning. In a later analysis, previously published TCR beta repertoires from 666 donors were re-analyzed and high-resolution HLA genotyping was added so that TCR occurrence patterns could be studied. The later analysis used no new phenotypic data to find candidate immune exposures, relying instead on TCR beta sequences and their occurrence across donors. To decide whether each TCR beta V gene segment behaved as functional or pseudogenic, an earlier analysis of some 580 of the donors relied on high-throughput TCR beta sequencing. Donor age, sex, ethnicity and CMV serostatus were compiled together with the repertoire data. In a later genetic analysis, genome-wide SNP genotypes for about 65% of the roughly 670 donors were used, and that subset was treated as a discovery cohort. All discovery cohort repertoires had been generated on a single sequencing platform. Class I and class II HLA loci were covered by the typing at four-digit resolution. Typing coverage varied by locus: roughly 620-640 donors for A, B, C, DRB1 and DQB1; approximately 500 for DQA1; 600 to 610 for DPA1; roughly 450 for DPB1. Because of strong linkage in the cohort, five DR-DQ haplotypes were treated as single units for association and clustering. Among about 410 genotyped donors of the cohort, an average of approximately 200,000 unique TCR beta nucleotide sequences was sequenced per donor, of which 15% to 20% were non-productive.

As concerns this clone: Its antigen has not been determined.

The CDR3 spans 12 residues, from the cysteine through the phenylalanine. The only DNA kept is the CDR3, 36 bases in frame from the first base. V gives up 3 bases and J gives up 3 bases, and the segment between their germline ends measures 6 bases. Taken from the germline V gene, the CDR1 and CDR2 loops are SNHLY and FYNNEI. The cohort was made up of several hundred healthy bone marrow donors. At the time of sampling, every cohort member was nominally healthy, though immune exposures that went unrecorded were likely present. The donor tested CMV seronegative and was one of the 352 seronegative cohort members. Each donor provided a peripheral blood sample, and peripheral blood mononuclear cells were used for TCR beta sequencing. The Qiagen DNeasy Blood Extraction Kit was used to extract genomic DNA from the blood cell samples. General study outcomes and caveats: In a later analysis, TCR association rates were found to vary across HLA loci, with the most associated TCRs seen for DRB1 alleles and the fewest for HLA-C alleles. The only immune exposure information available for the cohort was CMV serostatus. In the study, approximately 150 TCR beta chains were listed as associated with cytomegalovirus. A group of highly shared sequence variants was considered likely to be a technical artifact of the sequencing pipeline. It was suggested by the authors that the approach could potentially be generalized to other disease states and immunological phenotypes. Linkage disequilibrium might explain the correlated functional status among segregating V segments, but an unknown experimental factor could not be ruled out. Some IMGT-functional V segments, including TRBV6-2 and TRBV6-3, could not be distinguished by the 87-base-pair reads and were therefore excluded. A further reported finding was that TCR beta sequences accurately predicted the HLA-A and HLA-B alleles for most subjects in the first cohort. Broadly in line with IMGT annotations, most TCR beta V segments showed up in productive rearrangements about 87% or about 30% of the time in an earlier analysis of several hundred of the donors. This cohort had only TCR beta chains sequenced, and the lack of alpha or paired-chain data limited which features could be detected. Strong co-occurrence of HLA alleles, especially DR and DQ, made assigning TCR associations to individual alleles difficult. In vitro tests confirmed that a few of the cytomegalovirus-associated TCR beta chains recognize cytomegalovirus antigens. A later genetic analysis reported fewer N-insertions in productive TCRs among donors in an Asian-associated ancestry cluster than the roughly 670-donor mean. V-gene and J-gene trimming of TCR beta chains was associated with a missense DCLRE1C variant in a later genetic analysis, and the association was replicated in an independent cohort. The classifier was reported to diagnose cytomegalovirus status with high specificity and sensitivity in both the original cohort and the validation cohort. A later analysis reported that several top co-occurrence clusters appeared linked to parvovirus B19, influenza, CMV and Epstein-Barr virus. While some public TCRs were present in many individuals, most TCR sequences turned up only very rarely across donors. Because some donors lacked HLA typing at each locus, the association tests relied only on the typed subset. A later analysis associated about 17,000 TCR beta sequences with specific HLA alleles at a false discovery rate of 0.05. The presence/absence analyses assumed that sequencing depth was roughly uniform across donors, and that assumption may not be true. Approximately 18 rarely observed V segments, including chromosome 9 orphons, were excluded from the earlier analysis of almost 600 of the donors because counts were too low. In a later analysis, most CMV-associated TCR beta chains were found to appear HLA-restricted, with HLA associations seemingly driven largely by CMV exposure. In a later analysis, HLA-associated TCR beta chains were found to be more clonally expanded and to have lower generation probabilities than equally common non-associated chains.

The library was obtained by the immunoSEQ multiplex PCR assay. The multiplex PCR relied on a mix of 60 forward primers for TCR Vbeta segments and 13 reverse primers for TCR Jbeta segments. A multiplex PCR assay on genomic DNA amplified the CDR3 region of rearranged TCR beta genes. Amplified TCR beta libraries were sequenced as 87-base-pair reads on the Illumina HiSeq System. The study's processing was this. A later analysis tallied around 80 million unique TCR beta chains across the 600 to 700 repertoires, and about 12 million of those chains were shared by two or more donors. To remove PCR and sequencing errors, raw reads were error-corrected and collapsed into unique sequences using a nearest-neighbor algorithm that merged closely related sequences. CDR3 sequences were aligned to IMGT reference sequences to assign V, D and J gene segments. For a sequence to be retained, a match of at least six nucleotides to both a V gene segment and a J gene segment was required. Rearrangements were classified as productive when the CDR3 lacked stop codons and remained in frame with V and J, and all other rearrangements were classified as non-productive. CDR3 was defined according to IMGT convention as the region running from the second conserved V-encoded cysteine to the conserved J-encoded phenylalanine. In an earlier analysis of more than 550 of the donors, sequences lacking an unambiguous match to a single V gene segment were excluded. An earlier analysis of a few hundred of the donors classified V segments as functional when productive rearrangements were above 56.7% and as segregating when the standard deviation between donors was above 5%. A statistical classification framework was built to diagnose cytomegalovirus status from the catalog of TCR beta chain sequences. In a later analysis, TCR nucleotide sequences were compared against IMGT/GENE-DB human TR gene sequences so that V and J genes could be assigned. In a later analysis, CDR3 sequences and most-parsimonious VDJ recombination scenarios were assigned using the TCRdist pipeline. A later analysis defined each TCR beta chain by its CDR3 amino acid sequence plus V-gene family, and excluded reads lacking a unique V-gene family. As a way to deal with suspected cross-contamination and a sequencing artifact, a later analysis dropped hundreds of nucleotide sequences that were highly shared and had low generation probability. In a later analysis, a clonal expansion index for each public chain was calculated from normalized within-repertoire ranks of inferred template counts. Generation probabilities in a later analysis came from a VDJ recombination model fitted to out-of-frame rearrangements, and those results were checked against IGoR. In a later analysis, TCR-TCR, TCR-HLA and TCR-CMV co-occurrence was scored with hypergeometric tests, and a repertoire-size bias correction was applied to TCR pairs. In a later analysis, false discovery rates were estimated by permuting HLA or CMV assignments 20 times. In a later analysis, co-occurring TCRs were grouped with DBSCAN, and TCRdist sequence similarity was added when clustering was performed within HLA-allele-positive subsets. Co-occurrence clustering excluded repertoires with fewer than 30,000 or more than 120,000 public chains, plus five with anomalous nucleotide sharing. TCRdb took over this immuneACCESS table, retaining in-frame rearrangements with V and J assigned. Such tables are incomplete; in checked studies, under half of the missing clones stem from an unresolved V gene, and the remainder is unexplained. V and J calls and clone size are copied from that table; D and trimming were computed from the DNA. This sample's table has entries for about 150,000 clones. The leading ten clones occupy around 1.5% of the sample.

This receptor was identified in a woman aged 45-59 years in good health and CMV-seronegative. The sample taken for sequencing was PBMCs. This chain is built from TRBV2 and TRBJ2-7; the D gene cannot be named for sure. The DNA sequence follows: TGTGCCAGCAGTGACCGTTTCTACGAGCAGTACTTC. This codes for CASSDRFYEQYF.